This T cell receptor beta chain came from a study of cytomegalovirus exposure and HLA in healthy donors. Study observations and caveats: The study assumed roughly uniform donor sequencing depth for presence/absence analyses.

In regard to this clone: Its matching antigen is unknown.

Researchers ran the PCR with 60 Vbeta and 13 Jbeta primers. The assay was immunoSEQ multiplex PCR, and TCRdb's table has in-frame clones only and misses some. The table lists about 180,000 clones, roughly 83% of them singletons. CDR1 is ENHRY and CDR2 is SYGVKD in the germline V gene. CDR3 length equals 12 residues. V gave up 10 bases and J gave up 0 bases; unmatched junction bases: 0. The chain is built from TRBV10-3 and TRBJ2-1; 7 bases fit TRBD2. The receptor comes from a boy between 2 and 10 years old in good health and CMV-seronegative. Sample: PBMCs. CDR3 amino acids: CASGSSYNEQFF. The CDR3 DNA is TGTGCCAGCGGGAGCTCCTACAATGAGCAGTTCTTC.